The 10 T cell receptor beta chains below all came from one sample that was sequenced in a study of immune characterization of retroperitoneal liposarcoma (dated by TCRdb to 2018 to 2020). Library prep was done by PCR. Sequencer: NextSeq 500. TCRdb ran its own pipeline on the public reads, namely fastp trimming at Q25 and MiXCR clone calling, and kept in-frame beta chains. Here each entry gathers all rows of one CDR3 protein and keeps the most common genes and DNA. This sample gives 10,000 or so distinct CDR3 sequences in total; around 26% of them show up just once. Around 8.5% of the sample rests with the top ten. What was sequenced was tumor tissue. Receptors originate from a male donor with retroperitoneal liposarcoma.

The chain carries TRBV6-1 and TRBJ2-3; D perhaps matches TRBD1 (5 bases). Germline V gives CDR1 MNHNS, CDR2 SASEGT. The CDR3 extends over 14 amino acids. Trimming removed 5 bases at V and 4 bases at J, with 13 bases between. The CDR3 region is CASSYSGLADTQYF. As DNA, the CDR3 is TGTGCCAGCAGTTATTCAGGGCTGGCAGATACGCAGTATTTT.

This clonotype was recorded only once. The rearrangement uses TRBV3-1 and TRBJ2-7, with 7 positions matching TRBD1. CDR1 and CDR2 from the germline V gene are LGHDT and YNNKEL (reference sequence). The CDR3 is made up of 16 amino acids. With 2 bases clipped from V and 4 bases from J, the junction kept 11 bases outside the gene matches. In nucleotides, the CDR3 is TGTGCCAGCAGCCAACAGGGGTGGACAGGCACTTACGAGCAGTACTTC. As protein: CASSQQGWTGTYEQYF.

The CDR3 DNA reads TGTGCCAGCAGCCAACGGCAGACCCAGTACTTC. Its translation: CASSQRQTQYF. V is TRBV7-2 and J is TRBJ2-1; D unclear. The last part of the DNA fits TRBJ2-5 better; the J call may be wrong. Germline CDR1 reads SGHTA; CDR2 reads FQGNSA. The CDR3 has 11 amino acids.

The chain joins TRBV24-1 to TRBJ2-1, with no clear D. The DNA end is more similar to TRBJ2-7, so the J call may be wrong. Germline CDR1 reads KGHDR; CDR2 reads SFDVKD. The CDR3 loop spans 12 amino acids. CDR3 nucleotide sequence: TGTGCCACCAGTGATTTCCGACTTGAGCAGTACTTC. This translates into CATSDFRLEQYF.

Relative to its sample, this clonotype is medium-sized. This chain joins TRBV12-3 or TRBV12-4 and TRBJ2-1; TRBD2 matches 10 bases. The J call may be incorrect, as the DNA end agrees better with TRBJ2-7. The CDR3 sequence is 15 residues long. In DNA form, the CDR3 reads TGTGCCAGCAGTTCCGAGCGGGGGGGGGGCGATGAGCAGTACTTC. It encodes CASSSERGGGDEQYF.

The chain carries TRBV12-3 or TRBV12-4 and TRBJ1-3, with TRBD1 matching 9 bases. The CDR3 sequence is 17 residues long. The V gene end was trimmed by 6 bases and the J gene end by 1 base; junction bases not matched to a gene: 10. The CDR3 sequence: CASSLRTGVVSGNTIYF. The CDR3 DNA sequence: TGTGCCAGCAGCCTGAGGACAGGGGTAGTTTCTGGAAACACCATATATTTT.

CDR3 residues: CASSLWGLSDTQYF. In DNA form, the CDR3 reads TGTGCCAGCAGCTTATGGGGACTATCCGATACGCAGTATTTT. The chain couples TRBV7-2 to TRBJ2-3, with 7 bases fitting TRBD2. The CDR3 extends over 14 amino acids. V dropped 2 bases and J dropped 6; count of bases not matched to a gene: 5. Germline V lookup: CDR1 SGHTA, CDR2 FQGNSA.

The chain carries TRBV10-1 and TRBJ2-5; tentatively, D is TRBD1 or TRBD2 (6 bases each). Per germline, CDR1 WNHNN and CDR2 SYGVQD (reference sequence). This CDR3 has 11 residues. The germline V and J ends were trimmed by 3 bases and 10 bases, with 9 bases remaining between them. CDR3 bases: TGCGCCAGCAGTGAAAGGGGGGTCCAGTACTTC. Its translation is CASSERGVQYF.

This CDR3 is CASSPPRALSGANVLTF. The CDR3 DNA follows: TGTGCCAGCAGCCCCCCGAGAGCCCTCTCTGGGGCCAACGTCCTGACTTTC. The rearrangement uses TRBV7-2 and TRBJ2-6, with D hard to call. V gave up 5 bases and J gave up 0 bases, with 14 bases separating them. Germline CDR1 is SGHTA and CDR2 is FQGNSA. The CDR3 is 17 residues long.

This clonotype was counted only a few times. The gene calls are TRBV27 and TRBJ2-1; D not certain. The DNA end lines up better with TRBJ2-5; the J call may be wrong. CDR3 length: 13 amino acids. Germline CDR1 is MNHEY and CDR2 is SMNVEV (reference sequence). The CDR3 DNA follows: TGTGCCAGCAGTTTGGTAGGGCAAGAGACCCAGTACTTC. This codes for CASSLVGQETQYF.